This TCR beta chain was found in a study of T-cell memory formation after mild COVID-19. TCRdb re-called the 5' RACE reads through MiXCR, storing one row per CDR3 protein. The sample gives hundreds of thousands of distinct CDR3 sequences, under 20% of which show up once; 20% to 25% is in the top ten. Trimming took off 5 bases at V and 2 bases at J, with 19 bases between the two ends. The germline V gene has CDR1 LNHNV and CDR2 YYDKDF (reference sequence). This CDR3 is built from 17 residues. Sequencing used PBMCs or a T cell subset sorted from them (not recorded which). The V and J genes are TRBV15 and TRBJ1-5; D is undetermined. This TCR was recovered from a man between 18 and 35 years old who had mild COVID-19 (a few samples of this study predate the infection). Cell type and time point are not known. The CDR3 region has the DNA TGTGCCACCAGCCCCCAGTTGGCCGTGATCGGCAATCAGCCCCAGCATTTT. Translating gives CATSPQLAVIGNQPQHF. The complete variable domain, with remaining parts taken from reference TRBV15 and TRBJ1-5, reads DAMVIQNPRYQVTQFGKPVTLSCSQTLNHNVMYWYQQKSSQAPKLLFHYYDKDFNNEADTPDNFQSRRPNTSFCFLDIRSPGLGDTAMYLCATSPQLAVIGNQPQHFGDGTRLSIL.